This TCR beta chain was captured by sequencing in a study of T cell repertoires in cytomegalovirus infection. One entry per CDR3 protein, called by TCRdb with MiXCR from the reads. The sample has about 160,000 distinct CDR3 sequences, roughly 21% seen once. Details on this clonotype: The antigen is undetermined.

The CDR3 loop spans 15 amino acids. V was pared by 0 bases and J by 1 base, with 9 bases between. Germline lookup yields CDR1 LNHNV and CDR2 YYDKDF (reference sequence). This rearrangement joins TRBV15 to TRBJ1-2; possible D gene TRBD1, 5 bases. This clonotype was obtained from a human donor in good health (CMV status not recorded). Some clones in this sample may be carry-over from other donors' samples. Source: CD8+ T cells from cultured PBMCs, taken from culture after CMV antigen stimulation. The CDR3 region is CATSRDRGSNYGYTF. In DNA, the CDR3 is TGTGCCACCAGCAGAGATAGGGGCAGTAACTATGGCTACACCTTC. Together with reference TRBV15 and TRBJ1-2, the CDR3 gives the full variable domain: DAMVIQNPRYQVTQFGKPVTLSCSQTLNHNVMYWYQQKSSQAPKLLFHYYDKDFNNEADTPDNFQSRRPNTSFCFLDIRSPGLGDTAMYLCATSRDRGSNYGYTFGSGTRLTVV.